Below, 2 T cell receptor beta chains from the same sample are listed, as sequenced in a study of blood T cell repertoires in COVID-19. Repertoires were generated with immunoSEQ multiplex PCR, while TCRdb's copy carries only in-frame clones and drops some. The sample records around 130,000 clones, over 75% being singletons. Sequenced material: peripheral blood. Every receptor here comes from a man aged 50 or older with acute or convalescent COVID-19.

The chain joins TRBV11-3 to TRBJ2-5; possibly TRBD1 for D (5 bases). Trimming removed 5 bases at V and 0 bases at J, with 13 bases between. This CDR3 contains 15 residues. Germline V gene lookup returns CDR1 SGHNT and CDR2 YENEEA. CDR3 residues: CASSPTTVYQETQYF. DNA of the CDR3: TGTGCCAGCAGCCCGACGACAGTGTACCAAGAGACCCAGTACTTC. Full variable domain (rest looked up from reference TRBV11-3 and TRBJ2-5): EAGVVQSPRYKIIEKKQPVAFWCNPISGHNTLYWYLQNLGQGPELLIRYENEEAVDDSQLPKDRFSAERLKGVDSTLKIQPAELGDSAVYLCASSPTTVYQETQYFGPGTRLLVL.

A remark on this clone: This sample also contains other DNA sequences that code for the same CDR3. CDR3: CSASGDEQFF. In DNA, the CDR3 is TGCAGTGCTAGTGGCGATGAGCAGTTCTTC. This chain uses TRBV20-1 with TRBJ2-1; D unclear. The CDR3 is 10 amino acids. The germline V and J ends were trimmed by 3 bases and 8 bases, with 5 bases remaining between them. Germline V gives CDR1 DFQATT, CDR2 SNEGSKA (reference sequence).